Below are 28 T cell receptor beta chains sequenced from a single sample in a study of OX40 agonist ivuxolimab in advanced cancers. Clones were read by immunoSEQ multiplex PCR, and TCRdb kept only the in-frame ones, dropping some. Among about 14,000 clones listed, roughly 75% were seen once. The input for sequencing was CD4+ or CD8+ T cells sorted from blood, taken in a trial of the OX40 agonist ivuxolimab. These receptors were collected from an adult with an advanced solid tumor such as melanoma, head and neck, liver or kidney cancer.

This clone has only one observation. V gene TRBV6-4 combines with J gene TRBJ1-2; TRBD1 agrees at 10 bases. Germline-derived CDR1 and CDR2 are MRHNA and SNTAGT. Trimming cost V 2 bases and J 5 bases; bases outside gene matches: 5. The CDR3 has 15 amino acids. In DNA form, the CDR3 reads TGTGCCAGCAGTGACACGGGACAGGGGCCTTATGGCTACACCTTC. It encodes CASSDTGQGPYGYTF.

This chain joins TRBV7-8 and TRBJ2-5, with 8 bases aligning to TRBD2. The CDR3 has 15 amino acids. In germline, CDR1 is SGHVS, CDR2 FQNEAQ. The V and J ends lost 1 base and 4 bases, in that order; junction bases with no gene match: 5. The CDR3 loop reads CASSLVGLAGETQYF. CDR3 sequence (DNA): TGTGCCAGCAGCTTAGTCGGGCTAGCGGGAGAGACCCAGTACTTC. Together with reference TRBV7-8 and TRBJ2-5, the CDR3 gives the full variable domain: GAGVSQSPRYKVAKRGQDVALRCDPISGHVSLFWYQQALGQGPEFLTYFQNEAQLDKSGLPSDRFFAERPEGSVSTLKIQRTQQEDSAVYLCASSLVGLAGETQYFGPGTRLLVL.

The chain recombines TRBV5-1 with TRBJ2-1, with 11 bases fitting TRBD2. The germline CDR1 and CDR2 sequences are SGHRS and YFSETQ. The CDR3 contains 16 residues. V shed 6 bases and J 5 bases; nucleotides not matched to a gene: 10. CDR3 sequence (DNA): TGCGCCAGCAATTGGGGCCTAGCGGGAGGACACAATGAGCAGTTCTTC. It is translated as CASNWGLAGGHNEQFF.

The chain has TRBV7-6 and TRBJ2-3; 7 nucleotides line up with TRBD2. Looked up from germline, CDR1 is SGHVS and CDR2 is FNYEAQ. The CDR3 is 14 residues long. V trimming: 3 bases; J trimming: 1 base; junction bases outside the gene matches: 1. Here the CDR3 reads CASSFSGGTDTQYF. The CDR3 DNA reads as TGTGCCAGCAGCTTCAGCGGGGGCACAGATACGCAGTATTTT.

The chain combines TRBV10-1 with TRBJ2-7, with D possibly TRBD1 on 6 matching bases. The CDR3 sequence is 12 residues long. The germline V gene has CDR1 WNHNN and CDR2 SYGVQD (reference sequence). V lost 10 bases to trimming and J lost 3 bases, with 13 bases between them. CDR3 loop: CAISRDNYEQYF. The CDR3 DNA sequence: TGCGCCATCTCCCGGGACAACTACGAGCAGTACTTC.

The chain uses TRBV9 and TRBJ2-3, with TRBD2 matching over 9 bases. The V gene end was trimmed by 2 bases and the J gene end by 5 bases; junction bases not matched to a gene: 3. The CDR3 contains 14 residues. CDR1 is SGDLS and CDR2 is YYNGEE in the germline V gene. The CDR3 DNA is TGTGCCAGCAGCGTTAGCGGGAGATTAGATACGCAGTATTTT. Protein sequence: CASSVSGRLDTQYF.

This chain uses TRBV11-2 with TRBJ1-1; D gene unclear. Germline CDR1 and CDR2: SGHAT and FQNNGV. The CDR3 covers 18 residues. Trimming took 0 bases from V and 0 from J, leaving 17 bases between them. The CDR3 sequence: CASSLELPWAAMNTEAFF. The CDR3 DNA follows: TGTGCCAGCAGCTTAGAGCTCCCGTGGGCCGCAATGAACACTGAAGCTTTCTTT.

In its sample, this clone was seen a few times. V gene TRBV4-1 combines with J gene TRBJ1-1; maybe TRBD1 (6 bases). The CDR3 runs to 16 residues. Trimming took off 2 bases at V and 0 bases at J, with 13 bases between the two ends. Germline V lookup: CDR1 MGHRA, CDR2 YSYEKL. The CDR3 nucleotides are TGCGCCAGCAGCCAATACCCCGACAGGCTGAACACTGAAGCTTTCTTT. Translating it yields CASSQYPDRLNTEAFF.

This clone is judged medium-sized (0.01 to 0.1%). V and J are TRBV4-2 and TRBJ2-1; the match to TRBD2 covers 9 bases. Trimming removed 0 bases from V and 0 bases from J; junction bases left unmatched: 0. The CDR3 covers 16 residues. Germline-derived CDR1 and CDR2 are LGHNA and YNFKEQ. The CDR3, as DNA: TGTGCCAGCAGCCAAGATAGCGGGAGCTCCTACAATGAGCAGTTCTTC. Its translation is CASSQDSGSSYNEQFF.

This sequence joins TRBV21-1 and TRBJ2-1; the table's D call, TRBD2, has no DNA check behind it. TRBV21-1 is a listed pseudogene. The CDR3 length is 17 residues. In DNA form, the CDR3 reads TGTGCCAGCACCACCGTCTTGCGGGGGGGGGCTCACAATGAGCAGTTCTTC. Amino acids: CASTTVLRGGAHNEQFF.

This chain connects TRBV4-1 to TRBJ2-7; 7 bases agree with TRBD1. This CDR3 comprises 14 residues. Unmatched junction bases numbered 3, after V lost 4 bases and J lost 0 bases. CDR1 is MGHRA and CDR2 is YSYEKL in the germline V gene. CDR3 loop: CASSPGDSSYEQYF. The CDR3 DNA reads TGCGCCAGCAGCCCCGGGGACAGCTCCTACGAGCAGTACTTC.

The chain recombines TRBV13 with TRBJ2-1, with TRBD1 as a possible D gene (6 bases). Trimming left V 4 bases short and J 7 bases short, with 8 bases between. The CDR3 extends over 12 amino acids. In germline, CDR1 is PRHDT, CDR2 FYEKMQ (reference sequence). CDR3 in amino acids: CASSSQGNEQFF. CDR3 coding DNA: TGTGCCAGCAGCTCACAGGGAAATGAGCAGTTCTTC.

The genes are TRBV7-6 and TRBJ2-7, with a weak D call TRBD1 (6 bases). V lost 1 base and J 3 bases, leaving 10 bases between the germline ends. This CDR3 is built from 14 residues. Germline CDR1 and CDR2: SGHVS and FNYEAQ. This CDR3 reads CASSLEQGDYEQYF. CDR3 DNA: TGTGCCAGCAGCTTAGAACAGGGTGACTACGAGCAGTACTTC.

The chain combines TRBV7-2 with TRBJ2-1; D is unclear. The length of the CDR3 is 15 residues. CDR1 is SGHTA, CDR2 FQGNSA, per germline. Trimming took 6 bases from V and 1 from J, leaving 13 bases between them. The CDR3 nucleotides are TGTGCCAGCAGTTGGAAGGCAGATTCCTACAATGAGCAGTTCTTC. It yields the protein CASSWKADSYNEQFF.

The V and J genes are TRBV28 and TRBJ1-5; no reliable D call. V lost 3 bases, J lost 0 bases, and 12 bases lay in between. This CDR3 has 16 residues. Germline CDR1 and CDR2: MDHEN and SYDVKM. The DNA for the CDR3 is TGTGCCAGCAGTTTTTACAGCTCTTATAGCAATCAGCCCCAGCATTTT. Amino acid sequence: CASSFYSSYSNQPQHF.

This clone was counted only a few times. The CDR3 bases are TGCGCCAGCAGCCAGTCCGGGACTAGCGGGACCTACGAGCAGTACTTC. Translated, it gives CASSQSGTSGTYEQYF. The genes are TRBV4-1 and TRBJ2-7; 13 bases match TRBD2. Trimming cost V 3 bases and J 2 bases; bases outside gene matches: 4. Germline CDR1 is MGHRA and CDR2 is YSYEKL. The CDR3 is 16 residues long.

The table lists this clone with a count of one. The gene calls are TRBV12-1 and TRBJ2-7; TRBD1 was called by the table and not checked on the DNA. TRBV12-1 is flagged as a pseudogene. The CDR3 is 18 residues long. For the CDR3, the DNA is TGTGCCAGCAGCTTTGGCGACAGGGGGCGCCGGGGACGGAACGAGCAGTACTTC. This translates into CASSFGDRGRRGRNEQYF.

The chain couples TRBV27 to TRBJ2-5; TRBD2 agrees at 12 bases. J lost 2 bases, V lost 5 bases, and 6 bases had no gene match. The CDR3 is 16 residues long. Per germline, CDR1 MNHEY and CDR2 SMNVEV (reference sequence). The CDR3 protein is CASSTAGLAGQETQYF. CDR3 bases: TGTGCCAGCAGTACCGCCGGACTAGCGGGACAAGAGACCCAGTACTTC.

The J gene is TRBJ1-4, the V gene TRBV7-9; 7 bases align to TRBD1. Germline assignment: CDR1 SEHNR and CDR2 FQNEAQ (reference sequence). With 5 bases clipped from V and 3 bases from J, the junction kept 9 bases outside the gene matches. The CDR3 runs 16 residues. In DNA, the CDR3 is TGTGCCAGCAGCCTAACAGGGGAGAGGGCTAATGAAAAACTGTTTTTT. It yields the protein CASSLTGERANEKLFF.

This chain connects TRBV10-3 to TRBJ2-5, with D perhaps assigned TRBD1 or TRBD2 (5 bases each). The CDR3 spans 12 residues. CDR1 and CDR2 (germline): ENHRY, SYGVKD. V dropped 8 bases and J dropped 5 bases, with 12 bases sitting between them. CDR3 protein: CAIGGRIETQYF. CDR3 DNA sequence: TGTGCCATCGGGGGACGGATTGAGACCCAGTACTTC.

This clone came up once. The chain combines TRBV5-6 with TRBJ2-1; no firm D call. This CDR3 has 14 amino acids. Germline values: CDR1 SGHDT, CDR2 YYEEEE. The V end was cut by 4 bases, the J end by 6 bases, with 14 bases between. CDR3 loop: CASSPERAFNEQFF. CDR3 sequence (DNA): TGTGCCAGCAGCCCGGAAAGGGCTTTCAATGAGCAGTTCTTC.

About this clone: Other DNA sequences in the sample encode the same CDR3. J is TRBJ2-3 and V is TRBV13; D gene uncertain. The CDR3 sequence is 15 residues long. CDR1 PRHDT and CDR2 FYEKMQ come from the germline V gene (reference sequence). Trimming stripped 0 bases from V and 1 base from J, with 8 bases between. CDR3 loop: CASSLGGAGTDTQYF. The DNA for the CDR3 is TGTGCCAGCAGCTTAGGCGGAGCAGGCACAGATACGCAGTATTTT.

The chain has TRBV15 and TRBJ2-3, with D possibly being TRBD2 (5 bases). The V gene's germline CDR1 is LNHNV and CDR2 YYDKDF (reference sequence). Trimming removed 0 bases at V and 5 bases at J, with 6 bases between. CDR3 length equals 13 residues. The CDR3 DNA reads TGTGCCACCAGCAGAGATCGGGGAGATACGCAGTATTTT. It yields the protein CATSRDRGDTQYF.

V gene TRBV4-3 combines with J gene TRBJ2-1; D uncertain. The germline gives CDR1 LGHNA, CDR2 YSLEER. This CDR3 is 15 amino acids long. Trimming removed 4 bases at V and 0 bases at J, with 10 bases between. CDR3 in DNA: TGCGCCAGCAGCCCCCATTTGGACTCCTACAATGAGCAGTTCTTC. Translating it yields CASSPHLDSYNEQFF.

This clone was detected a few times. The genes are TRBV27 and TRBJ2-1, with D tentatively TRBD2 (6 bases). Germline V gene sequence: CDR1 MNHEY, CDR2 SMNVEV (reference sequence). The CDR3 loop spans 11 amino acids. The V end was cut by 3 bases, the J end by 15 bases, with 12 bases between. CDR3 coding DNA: TGTGCCAGCAGTTTTGGTCGGGAGTGGTTCTTC. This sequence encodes CASSFGREWFF.

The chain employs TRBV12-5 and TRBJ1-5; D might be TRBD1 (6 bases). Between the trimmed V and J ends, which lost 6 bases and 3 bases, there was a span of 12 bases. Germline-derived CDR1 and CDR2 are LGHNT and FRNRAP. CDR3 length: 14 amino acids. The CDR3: CASGDSPNNQPQHF. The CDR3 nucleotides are TGTGCTAGTGGGGACAGTCCAAACAATCAGCCCCAGCATTTT.

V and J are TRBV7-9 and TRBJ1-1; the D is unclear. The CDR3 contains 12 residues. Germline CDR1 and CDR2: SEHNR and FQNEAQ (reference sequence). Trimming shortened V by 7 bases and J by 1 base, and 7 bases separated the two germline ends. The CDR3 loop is CASIGGNTEAFF. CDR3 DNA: TGTGCCAGCATTGGCGGGAACACTGAAGCTTTCTTT.

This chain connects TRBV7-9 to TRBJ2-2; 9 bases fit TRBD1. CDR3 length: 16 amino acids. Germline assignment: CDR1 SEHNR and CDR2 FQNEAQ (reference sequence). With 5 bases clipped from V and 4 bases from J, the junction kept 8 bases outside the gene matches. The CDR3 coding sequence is TGTGCCAGCAGCAAACCGGGACAGGGAGCCACCGGGGAGCTGTTTTTT. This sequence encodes CASSKPGQGATGELFF.